This entry lists 16 T cell receptor beta chains sequenced from one sample in a study of OX40 agonist ivuxolimab in advanced cancers. The method was immunoSEQ multiplex PCR; TCRdb's version includes in-frame clones alone and lacks a portion of them. This sample carries around 77,000 clones, around 82% of them seen once, and the ten largest clones take roughly 5.4%. The sample consisted of CD4+ or CD8+ T cells sorted from blood, taken in a trial of the OX40 agonist ivuxolimab. The source is an adult with an advanced solid tumor such as melanoma, head and neck, liver or kidney cancer.

The chain couples TRBV14 to TRBJ1-2; perhaps TRBD1 as D (6 bases). V lost 1 base and J 6 bases, leaving 9 bases between the germline ends. The CDR3 extends over 13 amino acids. Germline CDR1 and CDR2: SGHDN and FVKESK. The CDR3 DNA reads as TGTGCCAGCAGCCAAGCCAGGGGAAATGGCTACACCTTC. Its translation is CASSQARGNGYTF.

This chain joins TRBV4-1 and TRBJ2-7; the D gene is possibly TRBD1 (6 bases). The CDR3 is 14 amino acids. V lost 4 bases and J 3 bases, leaving 13 bases between the germline ends. Germline V CDR1 and CDR2: MGHRA, YSYEKL. In DNA form, the CDR3 reads TGCGCCAGCAGCCGGACAGACTTGCACTACGAGCAGTACTTC. Its translation is CASSRTDLHYEQYF.

The V and J genes are TRBV30 and TRBJ1-4, with 7 bases fitting TRBD1. CDR1 GTSNPN and CDR2 SVGIG come from the germline V gene (reference sequence). J gave up 6 bases and V 0 bases, and 10 bases lay outside the gene matches. The CDR3 runs 16 residues. The CDR3 DNA follows: TGTGCCTGGAGTGTTGGACAGGTCACAGTACATGAAAAACTGTTTTTT. This sequence encodes CAWSVGQVTVHEKLFF.

The rearrangement joins TRBV28 to TRBJ1-1; 8 nucleotides match TRBD1. V lost 5 bases and J lost 2; bases outside the gene matches: 7. This CDR3 comprises 15 residues. Germline V gene lookup returns CDR1 MDHEN and CDR2 SYDVKM. This chain's CDR3 is CASSTYRGSNTEAFF. The CDR3 region has the DNA TGTGCCAGCAGTACCTACAGGGGGTCCAACACTGAAGCTTTCTTT.

The chain carries TRBV6-6 and TRBJ2-3; no clear D gene. V lost 2 bases to trimming and J lost 4 bases, with 10 bases between them. CDR1 is MNHNY and CDR2 is SVGAGI in the germline V gene (reference sequence). This CDR3 comprises 14 residues. CDR3: CASSYGTNADTQYF. The CDR3 bases are TGTGCCAGCAGTTACGGTACGAACGCAGATACGCAGTATTTT.

CDR3 sequence (DNA): TGTGCCAGCAGTTTAGGAGGGGCAAGTAATGAAAAACTGTTTTTT. It is translated as CASSLGGASNEKLFF. V and J are TRBV28 and TRBJ1-4; maybe TRBD1 (5 bases). CDR1 and CDR2 (germline): MDHEN, SYDVKM. The ends were cut back, 2 bases at V and 4 bases at J, with 11 bases in the middle. This CDR3 has 15 residues.

J is TRBJ2-3 and V is TRBV27; no clear D. Germline V lookup: CDR1 MNHEY, CDR2 SMNVEV (reference sequence). V was cut by 6 bases and J by 0 bases, with 19 bases left in between. CDR3 length: 17 amino acids. The CDR3 sequence is CASSPLVSLPSTDTQYF. The DNA of the CDR3 is TGTGCCAGCAGCCCCCTGGTTTCCTTACCTAGCACAGATACGCAGTATTTT.

The J gene is TRBJ1-6, the V gene TRBV7-8; 7 bases fit TRBD1. The CDR3 has 16 amino acids. Germline loops: CDR1 SGHVS, CDR2 FQNEAQ. V shed 5 bases and J 10 bases; nucleotides not matched to a gene: 14. This CDR3 reads CASSRTVDRAGSPLHF. CDR3 coding DNA: TGTGCCAGCAGCCGGACCGTCGACAGGGCAGGGTCACCCCTCCACTTT. The entire variable domain, with the rest obtained from reference TRBV7-8 and TRBJ1-6, is as follows: GAGVSQSPRYKVAKRGQDVALRCDPISGHVSLFWYQQALGQGPEFLTYFQNEAQLDKSGLPSDRFFAERPEGSVSTLKIQRTQQEDSAVYLCASSRTVDRAGSPLHFGNGTRLTVT.

This rearrangement joins TRBV7-3 to TRBJ1-2; TRBD1 matches 9 bases. Per germline, CDR1 SGHTA and CDR2 FQGTGA. The CDR3 loop spans 13 amino acids. V lost 3 bases, J lost 7 bases, and 3 bases stayed unmatched. CDR3 DNA sequence: TGTGCCAGCAGCTTGGGGACAGGGCTTGGCTACACCTTC. Translation gives CASSLGTGLGYTF.

This clone was seen a few times. The chain is built from TRBV18 and TRBJ1-2; possible D gene TRBD1, 5 bases. From germline, CDR1 is KGHSH and CDR2 LQKENI. The CDR3 is 13 residues long. Trimming pared 1 base from V and 2 bases from J, leaving 5 bases between. CDR3: CASSPRGNYGYTF. CDR3 coding DNA: TGTGCCAGCTCACCACGGGGGAACTATGGCTACACCTTC.

The chain links TRBV7-9 to TRBJ2-2, with D maybe TRBD1 (7 bases). Germline values: CDR1 SEHNR, CDR2 FQNEAQ (reference sequence). V lost 8 bases and J 1 base, leaving 14 bases between the germline ends. There are 15 residues in the CDR3. CDR3 loop: CASGRGTENTGELFF. In DNA form, the CDR3 reads TGTGCCAGCGGCCGGGGGACAGAGAACACCGGGGAGCTGTTTTTT. The entire variable domain, with the rest obtained from reference TRBV7-9 and TRBJ2-2, is as follows: DTGVSQNPRHKITKRGQNVTFRCDPISEHNRLYWYRQTLGQGPEFLTYFQNEAQLEKSRLLSDRFSAERPKGSFSTLEIQRTEQGDSAMYLCASGRGTENTGELFFGEGSRLTVL.

The table lists this clone with a few counts. The V and J genes are TRBV6-6 and TRBJ2-2; D possibly matches TRBD1 or TRBD2 (6 bases each). CDR1 and CDR2 from the germline V gene are MNHNY and SVGAGI (reference sequence). The length of the CDR3 is 14 residues. V lost 3 bases and J 7 bases, leaving 12 bases between the germline ends. CDR3 sequence reads: CASSYYGGSGELFF. DNA for the CDR3: TGTGCCAGCAGTTATTACGGGGGCAGCGGGGAGCTGTTTTTT.

This clone was detected once. The chain uses TRBV7-2 and TRBJ2-1, with 7 positions matching TRBD1. CDR1 and CDR2 from the germline V gene are SGHTA and FQGNSA. The CDR3 length is 13 residues. Losses at the gene ends were 4 bases for V and 6 bases for J; bases not matched to a gene: 3. CDR3 residues: CASSSTGPNEQFF. The CDR3 coding sequence is TGTGCCAGCAGCTCGACAGGGCCCAATGAGCAGTTCTTC.

This chain uses TRBV28 with TRBJ1-2; a possible D gene is TRBD1 (5 bases). Germline assignment: CDR1 MDHEN and CDR2 SYDVKM. V lost 3 bases and J lost 8, with 10 bases in between. This CDR3 region has 12 residues. CDR3 loop: CASSFSRDGYTF. The CDR3 DNA reads TGTGCCAGCAGTTTTTCAAGGGACGGCTACACCTTC.

The chain employs TRBV7-9 and TRBJ1-3; D remains unclear. CDR1 and CDR2 from the germline V gene are SEHNR and FQNEAQ (reference sequence). Trimming pared 3 bases from V and 0 bases from J, leaving 9 bases between. The CDR3 spans 15 residues. CDR3 bases: TGTGCCAGCAGCTTTGACGGGAGCTCTGGAAACACCATATATTTT. Translated: CASSFDGSSGNTIYF.

This chain uses TRBV30 with TRBJ1-4; D might be TRBD1 (5 bases). The V and J ends lost 3 bases and 6 bases respectively, with 14 bases between them. This CDR3 spans 14 amino acids. Germline CDR1 and CDR2: GTSNPN and SVGIG (reference sequence). The CDR3 here is CAWRLRGRYEKLFF. In DNA, the CDR3 is TGTGCCTGGAGGCTCCGGGGCCGTTATGAAAAACTGTTTTTT.